Sequencing of this T cell receptor (beta chain) was carried out in a study of OX40 agonist ivuxolimab in advanced cancers. Assay used: immunoSEQ multiplex PCR; TCRdb lists only in-frame clones, some missing. Among around 44,000 clones listed, approximately 86% were seen once. The starting material was CD4+ or CD8+ T cells sorted from blood, obtained in a trial of the OX40 agonist ivuxolimab. The origin of this receptor is an adult with an advanced solid tumor such as melanoma, head and neck, liver or kidney cancer.

The CDR3 region has the DNA TGTGCCAGCAGTCCCGTGGGGGGGCCAGGAGGCTACACCTTC. Its protein product is CASSPVGGPGGYTF. The V gene is TRBV28, the J gene TRBJ1-2; the D gene is possibly TRBD1 (6 bases). Per germline, CDR1 MDHEN and CDR2 SYDVKM. The CDR3 is made up of 14 amino acids. With 5 bases removed from V and 8 bases from J, the gap between germline ends came to 18 bases.